The present T cell receptor beta chain was sequenced within a study of T cell changes during pregnancy in multiple sclerosis. Unmatched junction bases numbered 4, after V lost 6 bases and J lost 4 bases. This CDR3 contains 14 residues. Germline V lookup: CDR1 MNHEY, CDR2 SMNVEV (reference sequence). This clone was seen a single time. Measured with immunoSEQ multiplex PCR; TCRdb has only the in-frame clones, and not every one. This repertoire shows more than 80,000 clones, under 95% found once; its top ten account for 1.6%. The specimen was peripheral blood, collected before pregnancy. The chain couples TRBV27 to TRBJ1-5; 9 bases are a match to TRBD1. This clonotype was obtained from a female donor with multiple sclerosis, enrolled in a pregnancy study. The CDR3 coding sequence is TGTGCCAGCAGGCGGACAGGGGAGAATCAGCCCCAGCATTTT. Amino acids: CASRRTGENQPQHF.